This T cell receptor beta chain was found in a study of OX40 agonist ivuxolimab in advanced cancers. Across the study: Prior anti-PD-1, anti-PD-L1 or anti-CTLA-4 therapy did not bar entry, and more than 35% had some.

Broader study findings: The study observed clonal expansion of CD4+ and CD8+ blood T cells by week 6 at 0.1 to 3.0 mg/kg. Relative to CD4+, CD8+ T cells held more expanded clones on average.

Using immunoSEQ multiplex PCR, the repertoire was profiled, and TCRdb retains in-frame clones only, with some absent. Of some 45,000 clones in the sample, around 91% were seen once. This CDR3 is 15 amino acids long. With V trimmed by 3 bases and J by 2 bases, 6 bases remained unmatched. The germline CDR1 and CDR2 sequences are KGHSH and LQKENI. About this clone: Its antigen is unidentified.

The receptor was isolated from an adult with an advanced solid tumor such as melanoma, head and neck, liver or kidney cancer. The source was CD4+ or CD8+ T cells sorted from blood, collected in a trial of the OX40 agonist ivuxolimab. The V gene is TRBV18, the J gene TRBJ2-7; 8 bases fit TRBD1. The chain's CDR3 is CASSPKGTGTYEQYF. The CDR3 region has the DNA TGTGCCAGCTCACCCAAGGGGACAGGAACCTACGAGCAGTACTTC. Filled out from reference TRBV18 and TRBJ2-7, the complete variable domain reads NAGVMQNPRHLVRRRGQEARLRCSPMKGHSHVYWYRQLPEEGLKFMVYLQKENIIDESGMPKERFSAEFPKEGPSILRIQQVVRGDSAAYFCASSPKGTGTYEQYFGPGTRLTVT.